One and the same sample provided the 21 T cell receptor beta chains below, sequenced in a study. Amplification of TRBV12-4/TRBJ1-2 clonotypes used adaptor-ligated barcode primers. Via MiXCR, TCRdb re-called the multiplex PCR reads, giving one row per CDR3 protein. The sample has over 1,500 distinct CDR3 sequences; 1.3% are singletons. The material sequenced was naive CD4+ T cells sorted from blood. Sample subset: naive CD4+ T cells, CD4+CD45RA+CD25-. The receptor set was obtained from a female donor with breast cancer.

This clonotype was counted only a few times. This chain joins TRBV12-3 or TRBV12-4 and TRBJ1-2; a possible D gene is TRBD1 (6 bases). This CDR3 has 17 amino acids. Trimming removed 4 bases at V and 3 bases at J, with 21 bases between. This CDR3 is CASSSGQAGQLHYGYTF. In DNA form, the CDR3 reads TGTGCCAGCAGTTCGGGACAAGCAGGACAGCTTCACTATGGCTACACCTTC.

This clonotype was seen at least ten times. The chain has TRBV12-3 or TRBV12-4 and TRBJ1-2; D uncertain. Trimming cost V 6 bases and J 4 bases, with 18 bases left between them. The CDR3 has 15 residues. CDR3 DNA sequence: TGTGCCAGCAGCCTAGGACCTCCGGACGGCTATGGCTACACCTTC. Translating it yields CASSLGPPDGYGYTF.

Sample share makes this clonotype large (0.1 to 1%). The J gene is TRBJ1-2, the V gene TRBV12-3 or TRBV12-4; no clear D. The CDR3 has 16 residues. V lost 6 bases, J lost 0 bases, and 17 bases lay in between. For the CDR3, the DNA is TGTGCCAGCAGCCGACTCAGTGGGTTTACTAACTATGGCTACACCTTC. It yields the protein CASSRLSGFTNYGYTF.

This chain joins TRBV12-3 or TRBV12-4 and TRBJ1-2; D gene unclear. The CDR3 consists of 11 residues. Trimming left V 3 bases short and J 8 bases short, with 7 bases between. CDR3 protein: CASSFSGGYTF. CDR3 nucleotide sequence: TGTGCCAGCAGTTTCTCAGGAGGCTACACCTTC.

This clonotype was counted ten times or more. The genes are TRBV12-3 or TRBV12-4 and TRBJ1-2, with D maybe TRBD1 (5 bases). This CDR3 has 13 residues. V lost 10 bases and J 3 bases, leaving 15 bases between the germline ends. The CDR3, as DNA: TGTGCCACCACGTCCCAGGGTGACTATGGCTACACCTTC. Its protein is CATTSQGDYGYTF.

This clonotype is medium-sized in the sample. CDR3 sequence (DNA): TGTGCCAGCAGCGGAGGTTTCTATGGCTACACCTTC. This sequence encodes CASSGGFYGYTF. The rearrangement uses TRBV12-3 or TRBV12-4 and TRBJ1-2; D unresolved. This CDR3 comprises 12 residues. Trimming pared 6 bases from V and 4 bases from J, leaving 9 bases between.

By its share, this clonotype is medium-sized. J is TRBJ1-2 and V is TRBV12-3 or TRBV12-4, with TRBD1 as a possible D gene (5 bases). The CDR3 contains 13 residues. V was trimmed by 7 bases and J by 4 bases, leaving 13 bases between them. The DNA of the CDR3 is TGTGCCAGCACCCGTCAGGGCGTCTATGGCTACACCTTC. This gives the protein CASTRQGVYGYTF.

Within the sample, this clonotype is medium-sized. The chain links TRBV12-3 or TRBV12-4 to TRBJ1-2, with D hard to call. CDR3 length equals 13 residues. The ends were cut back, 6 bases at V and 3 bases at J, with 11 bases in the middle. CDR3 DNA sequence: TGTGCCAGCAGCTCCGGACGGGACTATGGCTACACCTTC. As protein: CASSSGRDYGYTF.

This clonotype counts as medium-sized (0.01 to 0.1%). The chain joins TRBV12-3 or TRBV12-4 to TRBJ1-2; D not certain. The V end lost 6 bases, the J end lost 8 bases, and 13 bases lay between the germline ends. CDR3 size: 12 residues. CDR3 loop: CASRATLSGYTF. In DNA, the CDR3 is TGTGCCAGCAGAGCTACCCTCTCAGGCTACACCTTC.

This clonotype is medium-sized by share. The V call is TRBV12-3 or TRBV12-4, the J call TRBJ1-2; no firm D call. Deletions cut 6 bases from V and 7 bases from J, with 15 bases between. The CDR3 length is 13 residues. The CDR3 DNA follows: TGTGCCAGCAGACGGCAGGAGATAAGTGGCTACACCTTC. Encoded protein: CASRRQEISGYTF.

This clonotype counts as medium-sized. The chain recombines TRBV12-3 or TRBV12-4 with TRBJ1-2, with a possible D match to TRBD1 (5 bases). V lost 5 bases and J 8 bases, leaving 15 bases between the germline ends. This CDR3 is 13 amino acids long. The CDR3 DNA is TGTGCCAGCAGTGCCCAGTACAGGTTCGGCTACACCTTC. Translation: CASSAQYRFGYTF.

Within the sample, this clonotype is medium-sized (0.01 to 0.1%). The chain links TRBV12-3 or TRBV12-4 to TRBJ1-2, with a possible D match to TRBD1 (5 bases). The V gene lost 2 bases and the J gene lost 7 bases, with 17 bases spanning the gap. The CDR3 runs to 15 residues. CDR3 bases: TGTGCCAGCAGTTTACAAGGGACCTCCAGCAGTGGCTACACCTTC. It specifies CASSLQGTSSSGYTF.

This clonotype is judged medium-sized (0.01 to 0.1%). The rearrangement uses TRBV12-3 or TRBV12-4 and TRBJ1-2; D is ambiguous. The CDR3 is 13 amino acids. Trimming took off 4 bases at V and 2 bases at J, with 8 bases between the two ends. CDR3 loop: CASSSTENYGYTF. In DNA form, the CDR3 reads TGTGCCAGCAGTTCCACAGAGAACTATGGCTACACCTTC.

This clonotype is judged medium-sized. The chain is built from TRBV12-3 or TRBV12-4 and TRBJ1-2, with D perhaps matching TRBD1 (5 bases). CDR3 size: 15 residues. The V gene lost 0 bases and the J gene lost 4 bases, with 12 bases spanning the gap. CDR3: CASSLARQRFYGYTF. The CDR3 nucleotides are TGTGCCAGCAGTTTAGCGAGACAGCGGTTCTATGGCTACACCTTC.

This clonotype is large within its sample. The J gene is TRBJ1-2, the V gene TRBV12-3 or TRBV12-4; D not certain. Trimming cost V 5 bases and J 7 bases, with 17 bases left between them. The CDR3 extends over 14 amino acids. CDR3 sequence reads: CASSIETRYGGYTF. In DNA, the CDR3 is TGTGCCAGCAGTATCGAGACACGTTATGGTGGCTACACCTTC.

This clonotype is labeled as large. The chain combines TRBV12-3 or TRBV12-4 with TRBJ1-2; 8 bases line up with TRBD1. The CDR3 loop spans 11 amino acids. J was trimmed by 7 bases and V by 8 bases; bases with no gene match: 3. As DNA, the CDR3 is TGTGCCAGCGGACAGGGAGGTGGCTACACCTTC. This translates into CASGQGGGYTF.

This clonotype is categorized as medium-sized. This chain connects TRBV12-3 or TRBV12-4 to TRBJ1-2; D is undetermined. The CDR3 is 15 amino acids. Trimming removed 2 bases at V and 0 bases at J, with 10 bases between. The DNA for the CDR3 is TGTGCCAGCAGTTTAACCGGGCGTACTAACTATGGCTACACCTTC. As protein: CASSLTGRTNYGYTF.

This clonotype is medium-sized in the sample. The CDR3 bases are TGTGCCAGCACTAGAACAGCTTACTATGGCTACACCTTC. The encoded protein is CASTRTAYYGYTF. V and J are TRBV12-3 or TRBV12-4 and TRBJ1-2; unclear D gene. This CDR3 is 13 amino acids long. Trimming removed 7 bases at V and 3 bases at J, with 12 bases between.

This clonotype is hyperexpanded in the sample. This rearrangement joins TRBV12-3 or TRBV12-4 to TRBJ1-2; D is uncertain. The V gene lost 6 bases and the J gene lost 2 bases, with 10 bases spanning the gap. The CDR3 is 13 amino acids. CDR3 in amino acids: CASSMDGNYGYTF. CDR3 nucleotides: TGTGCCAGCAGCATGGACGGAAACTATGGCTACACCTTC.

By share, this clonotype ranks as medium-sized. This rearrangement joins TRBV12-3 or TRBV12-4 to TRBJ1-2, with D maybe TRBD1 (5 bases). This CDR3 spans 14 amino acids. V gave up 3 bases and J gave up 3 bases, with 11 bases separating them. The CDR3 nucleotides are TGTGCCAGCAGTTTCGGCAGGGCTGACTATGGCTACACCTTC. Translated: CASSFGRADYGYTF.

In its sample, this clonotype ranks as medium-sized (0.01 to 0.1%). The CDR3: CASTLTGTYTF. The CDR3 coding sequence is TGTGCCAGCACCTTAACCGGGACCTACACCTTC. The genes are TRBV12-3 or TRBV12-4 and TRBJ1-2, with TRBD1 as a possible D gene (5 bases). This CDR3 has 11 amino acids. Deletions cut 7 bases from V and 10 bases from J, with 13 bases between.